This record covers a single TCR beta chain. CDR1 and CDR2 (germline): SGHNT, YYREEE (reference sequence). The V gene lost 4 bases and the J gene lost 4 bases, with 11 bases spanning the gap. The CDR3 extends over 13 amino acids. Sequencing was performed with immunoSEQ multiplex PCR; in TCRdb, only in-frame clones are kept and a portion is missing. Among 100,000 to 150,000 clones listed, about four fifths were seen once. The data derive from a study of blood T cell repertoires in COVID-19. The sample consisted of peripheral blood. The V call is TRBV5-4, the J call TRBJ1-2, with D possibly being TRBD1 (6 bases). This TCR was recovered from a man in his fifties or sixties with acute or convalescent COVID-19. The CDR3 DNA reads TGTGCCAGCAGCCGAACAGGGTTCTATGGCTACACCTTC. Protein: CASSRTGFYGYTF. Variable domain in full (rest from reference TRBV5-4 and TRBJ1-2): ETGVTQSPTHLIKTRGQQVTLRCSSQSGHNTVSWYQQALGQGPQFIFQYYREEENGRGNFPPRFSGLQFPNYSSELNVNALELDDSALYLCASSRTGFYGYTFGSGTRLTVV.